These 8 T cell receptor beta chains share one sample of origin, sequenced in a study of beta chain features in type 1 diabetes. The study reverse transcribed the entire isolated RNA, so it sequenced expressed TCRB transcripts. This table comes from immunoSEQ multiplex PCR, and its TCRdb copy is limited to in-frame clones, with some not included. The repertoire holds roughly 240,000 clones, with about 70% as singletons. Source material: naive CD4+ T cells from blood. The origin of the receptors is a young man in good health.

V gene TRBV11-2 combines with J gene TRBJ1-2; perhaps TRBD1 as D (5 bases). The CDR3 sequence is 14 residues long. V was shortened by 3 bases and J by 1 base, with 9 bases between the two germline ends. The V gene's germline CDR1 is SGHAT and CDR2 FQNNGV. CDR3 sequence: CASSFPGSNYGYTF. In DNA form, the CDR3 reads TGTGCCAGCAGCTTTCCAGGGAGTAACTATGGCTACACCTTC.

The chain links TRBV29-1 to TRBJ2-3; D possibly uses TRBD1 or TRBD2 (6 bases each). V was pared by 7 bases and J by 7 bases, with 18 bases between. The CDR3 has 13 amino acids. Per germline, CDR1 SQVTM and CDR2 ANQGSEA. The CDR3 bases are TGCAGCGCCCGGTTCGGGGGCGAGTATACGCAGTATTTT. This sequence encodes CSARFGGEYTQYF.

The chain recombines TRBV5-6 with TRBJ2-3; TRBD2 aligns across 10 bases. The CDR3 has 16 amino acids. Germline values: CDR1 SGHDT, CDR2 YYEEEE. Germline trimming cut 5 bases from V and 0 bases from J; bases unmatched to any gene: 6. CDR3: CASSPGTSVSTDTQYF. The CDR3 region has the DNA TGTGCCAGCAGTCCGGGGACTAGCGTTAGCACAGATACGCAGTATTTT. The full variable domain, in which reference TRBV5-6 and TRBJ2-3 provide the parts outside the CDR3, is DAGVTQSPTHLIKTRGQQVTLRCSPKSGHDTVSWYQQALGQGPQFIFQYYEEEERQRGNFPDRFSGHQFPNYSSELNVNALLLGDSALYLCASSPGTSVSTDTQYFGPGTRLTVL.

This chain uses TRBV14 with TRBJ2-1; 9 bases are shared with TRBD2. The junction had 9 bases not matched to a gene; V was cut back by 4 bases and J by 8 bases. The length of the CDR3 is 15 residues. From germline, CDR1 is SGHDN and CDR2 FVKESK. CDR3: CASSRLAGGWYEQFF. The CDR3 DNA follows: TGTGCCAGCAGCCGCTTGGCGGGAGGGTGGTATGAGCAGTTCTTC.

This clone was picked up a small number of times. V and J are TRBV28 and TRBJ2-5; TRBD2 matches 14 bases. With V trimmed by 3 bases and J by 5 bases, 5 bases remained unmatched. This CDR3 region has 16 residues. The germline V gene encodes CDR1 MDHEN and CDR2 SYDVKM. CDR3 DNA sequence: TGTGCCAGCAGTTTGGGACTAGCGGGAGCACCGGAGACCCAGTACTTC. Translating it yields CASSLGLAGAPETQYF. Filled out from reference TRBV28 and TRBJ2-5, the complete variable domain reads DVKVTQSSRYLVKRTGEKVFLECVQDMDHENMFWYRQDPGLGLRLIYFSYDVKMKEKGDIPEGYSVSREKKERFSLILESASTNQTSMYLCASSLGLAGAPETQYFGPGTRLLVL.

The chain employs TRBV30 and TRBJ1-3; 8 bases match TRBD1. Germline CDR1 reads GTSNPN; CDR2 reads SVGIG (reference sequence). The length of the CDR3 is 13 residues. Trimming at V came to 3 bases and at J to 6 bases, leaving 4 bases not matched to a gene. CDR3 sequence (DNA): TGTGCCTGGAGAGCGACAGGGGAAAACACCATATATTTT. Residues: CAWRATGENTIYF.

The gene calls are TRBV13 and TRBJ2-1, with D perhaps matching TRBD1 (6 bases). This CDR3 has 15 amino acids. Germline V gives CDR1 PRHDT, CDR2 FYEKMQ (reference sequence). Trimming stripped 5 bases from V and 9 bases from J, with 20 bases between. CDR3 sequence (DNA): TGTGCCAGCAGCCCTCAGGGGCGAGTCCACGGTGAGCAGTTCTTC. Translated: CASSPQGRVHGEQFF.

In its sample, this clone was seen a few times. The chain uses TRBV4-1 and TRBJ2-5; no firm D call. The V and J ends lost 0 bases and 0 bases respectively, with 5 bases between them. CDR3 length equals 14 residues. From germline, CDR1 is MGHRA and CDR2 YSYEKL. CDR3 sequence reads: CASSQDGYQETQYF. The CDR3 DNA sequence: TGCGCCAGCAGCCAAGATGGCTACCAAGAGACCCAGTACTTC.